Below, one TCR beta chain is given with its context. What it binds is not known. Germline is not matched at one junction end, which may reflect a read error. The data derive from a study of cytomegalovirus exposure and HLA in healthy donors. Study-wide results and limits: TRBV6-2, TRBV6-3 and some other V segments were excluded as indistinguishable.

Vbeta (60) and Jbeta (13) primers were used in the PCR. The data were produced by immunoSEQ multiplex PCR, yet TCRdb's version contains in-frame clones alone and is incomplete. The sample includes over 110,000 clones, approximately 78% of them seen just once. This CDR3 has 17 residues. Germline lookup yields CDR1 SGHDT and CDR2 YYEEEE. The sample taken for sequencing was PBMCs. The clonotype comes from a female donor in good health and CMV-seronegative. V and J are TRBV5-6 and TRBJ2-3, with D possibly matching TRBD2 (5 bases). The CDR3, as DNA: TGTGCCAGCAGCTCGAAGAGGGTGATAGGTTTAACAGATACGCAGTGTTTT. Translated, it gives CASSSKRVIGLTDTQCF.